Each of the 10 T cell receptor beta chains below was sequenced from the same sample in a study of shared clonotypes between healthy human individuals. The data were produced by immunoSEQ multiplex PCR, yet TCRdb's version contains in-frame clones alone and is incomplete. The table includes about 2 million clones, roughly 96% detected once. Input material: naive CD4+ T cells sorted from blood. Specified subset: CD45RA+ positively selected. The receptors stem from a young man in good health.

The chain has TRBV18 and TRBJ1-4; D gene unclear. Germline assignment: CDR1 KGHSH and CDR2 LQKENI. This CDR3 spans 14 amino acids. V lost 3 bases to trimming and J lost 3 bases, with 8 bases between them. The CDR3 sequence: CASSPGIANEKLFF. CDR3 DNA: TGTGCCAGCTCACCGGGGATAGCTAATGAAAAACTGTTTTTT.

The chain joins TRBV10-3 to TRBJ1-6; D is uncertain. Germline CDR1 is ENHRY and CDR2 is SYGVKD. The CDR3 spans 13 residues. Trimming took off 2 bases at V and 10 bases at J, with 9 bases between the two ends. Here the CDR3 DNA reads TGTGCCATCAGTGAGGGTAGTAGATCACCCCTCCACTTT. Translated: CAISEGSRSPLHF.

The chain links TRBV6-5 to TRBJ1-6, with 7 bases that match TRBD1. V gave up 2 bases and J gave up 11 bases; unmatched junction bases: 6. There are 14 residues in the CDR3. The germline V gene encodes CDR1 MNHEY and CDR2 SVGAGI. CDR3 DNA: TGTGCCAGCAGTTACAGAGGGGGCTGGACACCCCTCCACTTT. The encoded protein is CASSYRGGWTPLHF.

The chain uses TRBV5-6 and TRBJ2-5; D possibly matches TRBD1 or TRBD2 (6 bases each). Trimming stripped 1 base from V and 5 bases from J, with 12 bases between. CDR1 and CDR2 from the germline V gene are SGHDT and YYEEEE. This CDR3 region has 14 residues. CDR3: CASSLPGASETQYF. In DNA form, the CDR3 reads TGTGCCAGCAGCTTGCCGGGGGCGTCGGAGACCCAGTACTTC. Together with reference TRBV5-6 and TRBJ2-5, the CDR3 gives the full variable domain: DAGVTQSPTHLIKTRGQQVTLRCSPKSGHDTVSWYQQALGQGPQFIFQYYEEEERQRGNFPDRFSGHQFPNYSSELNVNALLLGDSALYLCASSLPGASETQYFGPGTRLLVL.

This sequence joins TRBV4-1 and TRBJ1-3; perhaps TRBD1 as D (6 bases). Germline loops: CDR1 MGHRA, CDR2 YSYEKL. Deletions cut 6 bases from V and 0 bases from J, with 12 bases between. The CDR3 has 15 residues. This chain's CDR3 is CASSPDRSSGNTIYF. The CDR3 DNA reads TGCGCCAGCAGTCCCGACAGGAGCTCTGGAAACACCATATATTTT.

This CDR3 is CSVGEQAGNTIYF. The CDR3 DNA reads TGCAGCGTTGGGGAACAGGCGGGAAACACCATATATTTT. The chain joins TRBV29-1 to TRBJ1-3; tentative D call: TRBD1 (5 bases). Trimming shortened V by 4 bases and J by 4 bases, and 11 bases separated the two germline ends. Germline values: CDR1 SQVTM, CDR2 ANQGSEA. This CDR3 region has 13 residues.

This chain connects TRBV5-1 to TRBJ2-3; D gene unclear. Deletions cut 0 bases from V and 2 bases from J, with 7 bases between. Germline CDR1 is SGHRS and CDR2 is YFSETQ. This CDR3 comprises 14 residues. Here the CDR3 reads CASSLAFDTDTQYF. CDR3 bases: TGCGCCAGCAGCTTGGCCTTTGACACAGATACGCAGTATTTT.

This rearrangement joins TRBV6-5 to TRBJ2-6; no firm D call. Germline V CDR1 and CDR2: MNHEY, SVGAGI. The CDR3 extends over 14 amino acids. V was cut by 6 bases and J by 0 bases, with 6 bases left in between. CDR3 coding DNA: TGTGCCAGCAGCACACCCTCTGGGGCCAACGTCCTGACTTTC. Encoded protein: CASSTPSGANVLTF.

The genes are TRBV7-9 and TRBJ2-7; 7 positions agree with TRBD2. The CDR3 is made up of 15 amino acids. Germline loops: CDR1 SEHNR, CDR2 FQNEAQ (reference sequence). V was pared by 3 bases and J by 0 bases, with 5 bases of the junction left unmatched. In DNA form, the CDR3 reads TGTGCCAGCAGCTTTGCCGGGGGGTCCTCCTACGAGCAGTACTTC. Translation gives CASSFAGGSSYEQYF.

The J gene is TRBJ1-3, the V gene TRBV27; 8 bases align to TRBD1. This CDR3 is built from 15 residues. V shed 6 bases and J 7 bases; nucleotides not matched to a gene: 11. Germline V gives CDR1 MNHEY, CDR2 SMNVEV (reference sequence). CDR3 in amino acids: CASSVGTGGGNTIYF. As DNA, the CDR3 is TGTGCCAGCAGCGTTGGGACAGGTGGGGGGAACACCATATATTTT.